The 15 T cell receptor beta chains below were found in one sample sequenced in a study of control samples from healthy donors and cancer patients. Assay: immunoSEQ multiplex PCR; the TCRdb copy retains only in-frame clones and omits some. Of 60,000 to 85,000 clones in the sample, around 92% were seen once. Sequenced input: blood. The receptors here all came from a woman aged 60-70 years in good health.

The chain links TRBV7-9 to TRBJ1-2; tentative D call: TRBD1 (5 bases). The germline V gene has CDR1 SEHNR and CDR2 FQNEAQ (reference sequence). V was cut by 4 bases and J by 3 bases, with 12 bases left in between. The CDR3 totals 14 residues. Here the CDR3 reads CASSSRGTDYGYTF. The CDR3 DNA follows: TGTGCCAGCAGCTCGAGAGGGACTGACTATGGCTACACCTTC.

This chain uses TRBV5-4 with TRBJ2-7; either TRBD1 or TRBD2 may supply D (6 bases each). The germline V gene encodes CDR1 SGHNT and CDR2 YYREEE (reference sequence). This CDR3 is built from 17 residues. Trimming took 0 bases from V and 3 from J, leaving 19 bases between them. The CDR3 DNA follows: TGTGCCAGCAGCTTGGAATGGGGGGCCTCTCGATGCTACGAGCAGTACTTC. It specifies CASSLEWGASRCYEQYF.

CDR3 residues: CSVEPINYNEQFF. CDR3 bases: TGCAGCGTTGAACCTATCAACTACAATGAGCAGTTCTTC. This chain connects TRBV29-1 to TRBJ2-1, with D unclear. Trimming took 2 bases from V and 3 from J, leaving 8 bases between them. The CDR3 consists of 13 residues. Germline V lookup: CDR1 SQVTM, CDR2 ANQGSEA.

This sequence joins TRBV15 and TRBJ2-7; D gene unclear. CDR1 LNHNV and CDR2 YYDKDF come from the germline V gene (reference sequence). The CDR3 totals 13 residues. V was shortened by 3 bases and J by 1 base, with 7 bases between the two germline ends. CDR3 amino acids: CATSRVISYEQYF. The CDR3 DNA reads TGTGCCACCAGCAGGGTGATTTCCTACGAGCAGTACTTC.

The V call is TRBV6-1, the J call TRBJ1-2; D unclear. The CDR3 covers 14 residues. The germline gives CDR1 MNHNS, CDR2 SASEGT. Trimming took 1 base from V and 2 from J, leaving 8 bases between them. Here the CDR3 reads CASSEVYGNYGYTF. The CDR3 coding sequence is TGTGCCAGCAGTGAAGTTTACGGCAACTATGGCTACACCTTC.

This sequence joins TRBV10-2 and TRBJ2-4, with 8 bases aligning to TRBD1. With 8 bases clipped from V and 3 bases from J, the junction kept 15 bases outside the gene matches. Germline CDR1 WSHSY, CDR2 SAAADI. CDR3 size: 17 residues. This CDR3 reads CASESGGRSLVKNIQYF. In nucleotides, the CDR3 is TGCGCCAGCGAGTCAGGGGGCAGGTCCCTAGTCAAAAACATTCAGTACTTC.

Only one count was recorded for this clone. The CDR3 DNA follows: TGTGCCAGCAGCCCCCAAGCGACAGGGAACGCCTACGAGCAGTACTTC. It translates to CASSPQATGNAYEQYF. The chain combines TRBV11-1 with TRBJ2-7; 7 bases are shared with TRBD1. This CDR3 is built from 16 residues. Germline-derived CDR1 and CDR2 are SGHAT and FQDESV (reference sequence). With V trimmed by 5 bases and J by 2 bases, 12 bases remained unmatched.

The rearrangement uses TRBV10-2 and TRBJ2-7, with D unclear. The CDR3 has 14 residues. V was clipped by 2 bases and J by 5 bases, with 13 bases between them. In germline, CDR1 is WSHSY, CDR2 SAAADI. The CDR3 loop is CASSEPPLENEQYF. CDR3 bases: TGCGCCAGCAGTGAGCCTCCTCTCGAAAACGAGCAGTACTTC.

V gene TRBV7-8 combines with J gene TRBJ2-5; D unclear. CDR1 SGHVS and CDR2 FQNEAQ come from the germline V gene. V was pared by 1 base and J by 2 bases, with 11 bases between. The length of the CDR3 is 15 residues. The CDR3 bases are TGTGCCAGCAGCTTAGTCACCTCGAAACAAGAGACCCAGTACTTC. Residues: CASSLVTSKQETQYF.

The chain uses TRBV10-3 and TRBJ2-3; TRBD1 matches 11 bases. The germline V gene has CDR1 ENHRY and CDR2 SYGVKD. The V and J ends lost 9 bases and 2 bases, in that order; junction bases with no gene match: 10. The CDR3 sequence is 16 residues long. In DNA form, the CDR3 reads TGTGCCATTGGGCTCAGGGGACAGGGGGACACAGATACGCAGTATTTT. Protein: CAIGLRGQGDTDTQYF.

This clone was seen a few times. V and J are TRBV2 and TRBJ2-1, with 13 bases that match TRBD2. V shed 5 bases and J 1 base; nucleotides not matched to a gene: 2. The CDR3 extends over 16 amino acids. CDR1 is SNHLY and CDR2 is FYNNEI in the germline V gene. The CDR3 reads CASSKGLAGSYNEQFF. The CDR3 DNA sequence: TGTGCCAGCAGTAAGGGACTAGCGGGATCCTACAATGAGCAGTTCTTC.

The CDR3: CSGMGAEAFF. The CDR3, as DNA: TGCAGCGGTATGGGAGCTGAAGCTTTCTTT. The chain uses TRBV29-1 and TRBJ1-1; D is undetermined. Germline-derived CDR1 and CDR2 are SQVTM and ANQGSEA. V lost 7 bases to trimming and J lost 6 bases, with 9 bases between them. The CDR3 has 10 residues.

The CDR3 DNA follows: TGTGCCAAACCGGGACAGGGCCGCTACGAGCAGTACTTC. Its translation is CAKPGQGRYEQYF. The chain combines TRBV6-5 with TRBJ2-7; 9 bases map to TRBD1. Trimming cost V 10 bases and J 3 bases; bases outside gene matches: 7. The germline V gene encodes CDR1 MNHEY and CDR2 SVGAGI. This CDR3 region has 13 residues.

V gene TRBV4-1 combines with J gene TRBJ2-1; 8 nucleotides agree with TRBD2. V trimming: 4 bases; J trimming: 4 bases; junction bases outside the gene matches: 3. CDR1 MGHRA and CDR2 YSYEKL come from the germline V gene. The CDR3 loop spans 14 amino acids. Here the CDR3 DNA reads TGCGCCAGCAGCCCGGGGGGGTCTTACAATGAGCAGTTCTTC. It encodes CASSPGGSYNEQFF.

The chain joins TRBV12-3 or TRBV12-4 to TRBJ1-2; 9 nucleotides match TRBD1. This CDR3 is built from 13 residues. The J segment lost 8 bases and the V segment lost 6 bases, leaving 7 bases of the junction unmatched. The CDR3 sequence is CASRTGTGLGYTF. CDR3 in DNA: TGTGCCAGCAGAACCGGGACAGGGCTGGGCTACACCTTC.